This T cell receptor (beta chain) stems from a study of T cell responses to AZD1222 COVID-19 vaccine (dated by TCRdb to about 2021). For context, the study as a whole: AZD1222 recipients with second doses at about 4 weeks or about 12 weeks were pooled, because spike-specific TCR depth and breadth did not differ between schedules. A total of over 230 trial participants underwent TCR sequencing, of whom nearly 210 received two doses of AZD1222 and 26 received two doses of the MenACWY control vaccine. Trial participants were enrolled by age into subgroups of 18-55, 56-69 and 70-plus years, and about 150, 27 and 61 TCR-sequenced participants, respectively, were included in these subgroups. What the study reported, not specific to this receptor: Spike-specific TCR breadth and depth rose significantly after two AZD1222 doses compared with day 0 and with MenACWY recipients. Because no day 14 peak-response samples were available, the repertoires could be characterized only after the peak T cell response. Participants were mostly white British, with more females than males. The authors suggested clonal diversity may have been underestimated. Conclusions about previously exposed vaccinees were limited because only six AZD1222 recipients were SARS-CoV-2 seropositive at baseline. The vaccine-associated CD4 TCRs covered the entire spike protein, and the dominant responses fell in regions 160-218 and 743-854. In the small 56-69-year group, the increase in depth fell short of significance, most likely because of low power. Reportedly, almost half of the unique spike-specific TCRs recognized epitopes lying outside the regions that are mutated in the B.1.351 and B.1.1.7 variants.

The CDR3 regions of human TCRbeta chains were analyzed by immunosequencing. The original pipeline was this. Repertoire TCRs were checked for matches against a reference library of SARS-CoV-2-specific TCRs that had been generated using the MIRA antigen-specificity platform. Breadth was defined as the fraction of unique TCRs that were SARS-CoV-2-associated, and depth was defined as the fraction of total T cells that were SARS-CoV-2-associated. Each spike-specific TCR was assigned to its reactive spike region and to a CD4 or CD8 class using the MIRA data. Log10-transformed breadth and depth values were compared by one-way ANOVA with Sidak's multiple comparisons tests. The clones in this table, taken by TCRdb from immuneACCESS, are in-frame only. Not every clone is retained; where verified, under half of the shortfall comes from an unresolved V gene, and the cause of the rest is unknown. V and J calls and clone size come straight from that table; D and trimming were deduced from the DNA. The sample contains around 83,000 clones, more than 70% of them found a single time. About 9.5% of the sample belongs to the ten largest clones.

Taken with the paper, the label for time point translates to: baseline before first vaccination. Vaccinee samples came from UK trials COV001 and COV002, including a single-blind randomized controlled phase 2/3 trial of AZD1222 (ChAdOx1 nCoV-19) in healthy adults. Trial participant PBMC samples were collected at day 0 and day 28 after the second dose for TCRbeta chain sequencing. The CDR3 runs 15 residues from the cysteine to the phenylalanine. The retained sequence is limited to the CDR3, 45 bases, with the frame set at the first base. From the germline V gene, CDR1 is SGHRS and CDR2 is YFSETQ. The V and J ends are trimmed by 4 bases and 9 bases, leaving 17 bases between them. For this clone: Its antigen target is currently unknown. It has no much larger one-base neighbor in the sample; base qualities were not kept.

The TCR comes from an adult in good health. The sequence links TRBV5-1 to TRBJ1-6; D gene: possibly TRBD1, on 5 matching bases. The specimen was peripheral blood, collected on day 0 of AZD1222 vaccination. CDR3 loop: CASSEGHTVGSPLHF. The DNA sequence is given as TGCGCCAGCAGCGAAGGACACACAGTGGGTTCACCCCTCCACTTT.